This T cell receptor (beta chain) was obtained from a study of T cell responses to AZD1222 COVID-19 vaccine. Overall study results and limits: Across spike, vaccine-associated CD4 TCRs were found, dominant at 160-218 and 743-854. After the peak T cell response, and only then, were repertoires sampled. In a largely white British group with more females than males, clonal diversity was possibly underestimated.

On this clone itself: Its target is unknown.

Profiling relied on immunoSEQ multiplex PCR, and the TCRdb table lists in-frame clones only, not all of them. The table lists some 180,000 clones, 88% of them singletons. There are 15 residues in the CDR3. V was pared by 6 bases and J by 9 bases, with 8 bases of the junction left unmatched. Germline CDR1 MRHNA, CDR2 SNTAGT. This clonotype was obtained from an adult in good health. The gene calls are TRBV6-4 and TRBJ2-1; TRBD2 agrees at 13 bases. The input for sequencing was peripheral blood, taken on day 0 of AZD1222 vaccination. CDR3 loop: CASSVLAGGPGEQFF. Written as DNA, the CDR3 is TGTGCCAGCAGCGTACTAGCGGGAGGGCCAGGTGAGCAGTTCTTC.